A selection of T cell receptor beta chains follows, all from one sample in a study of cytomegalovirus exposure and HLA in healthy donors. Generated by immunoSEQ multiplex PCR, the TCRdb table keeps only in-frame clones and is missing some. The sample holds around 100,000 clones; approximately 78% are singletons and the top ten take 22%. Sequencing was carried out using PBMCs. The origin of the receptors is a man aged 25-40 years in good health and CMV-seropositive. Each CDR3 is given with its conserved first and last residue. Each record gives: J gene, clone size, V gene, D gene, CDR3 protein, CDR3 DNA. D genes are given only for firm matches. The size of a clone is reported for some rows only, either as once, few or many, or as a class for expanded clones.

TRBJ1-2,.,TRBV5-4,.,CASSLDRTPVGYTF,TGTGCCAGCAGCTTGGACAGAACGCCCGTAGGCTACACCTTC
TRBJ1-6,.,TRBV6-4,TRBD1,CASSDQGTGNSPLHF,TGTGCCAGCAGTGATCAAGGGACAGGAAATTCACCCCTCCACTTT
TRBJ1-5,.,TRBV5-1,.,CASSLEGSQPQHF,TGCGCCAGCAGCTTGGAGGGGTCTCAGCCCCAGCATTTT
TRBJ2-3,.,TRBV28,TRBD1,CASSSSPGQGTDTQYF,TGTGCCAGCAGTTCTTCACCGGGACAGGGTACAGATACGCAGTATTTT
TRBJ2-7,.,TRBV9,TRBD1,CASSSGQGVTYEQYF,TGTGCCAGCAGCTCCGGACAGGGGGTAACCTACGAGCAGTACTTC
TRBJ2-5,.,TRBV5-1,.,CASSFPGEETQYF,TGCGCCAGCAGCTTCCCCGGGGAAGAGACCCAGTACTTC
TRBJ2-6,.,TRBV11-2,TRBD1,CASSSMTGSAGANVLTF,TGTGCCAGCAGCTCGATGACAGGGTCGGCTGGGGCCAACGTCCTGACTTTC
TRBJ1-1,.,TRBV6-1,TRBD1,CASTLDRVNTEAFF,TGTGCCAGCACGTTAGACAGGGTCAACACTGAAGCTTTCTTT
TRBJ2-7,.,TRBV15,TRBD1,CATSRDHTGDPSEQYF,TGTGCCACCAGCAGAGATCACACAGGGGACCCCTCCGAGCAGTACTTC
TRBJ2-7,.,TRBV5-4,TRBD2,CASSTGTSAYEQYF,TGTGCCAGCAGTACCGGGACTAGTGCCTACGAGCAGTACTTC
TRBJ2-1,.,TRBV4-1,TRBD1,CASSQETTGPPGHEQFF,TGCGCCAGCAGCCAAGAGACGACAGGGCCACCAGGGCATGAGCAGTTCTTC
TRBJ2-3,.,TRBV9,.,CASSPRDSASTDTQYF,TGTGCCAGCAGCCCCCGGGACTCCGCTAGCACAGATACGCAGTATTTT
TRBJ1-2,few,TRBV28,TRBD1,CASILHSLPGGSTNYGYTF,TGTGCCAGCATATTACACTCACTCCCAGGGGGCTCAACTAACTATGGCTACACCTTC
TRBJ1-2,.,TRBV11-3,TRBD1,CASSKGGGAGGYTF,TGTGCCAGCAGCAAAGGAGGGGGCGCGGGTGGCTACACCTTC
TRBJ1-2,.,TRBV28,TRBD1,CASSSFSGQGAHGYTF,TGTGCCAGCAGTAGCTTTTCTGGACAGGGGGCCCATGGCTACACCTTC
TRBJ2-1,.,TRBV7-9,TRBD2,CASSRTGLAGGRFYNEQFF,TGTGCCAGCAGTCGAACGGGACTAGCGGGAGGGCGCTTCTACAATGAGCAGTTCTTC
TRBJ1-5,.,TRBV2,.,CASSDQGTQPQHF,TGTGCCAGCAGTGACCAGGGAACTCAGCCCCAGCATTTT